This T cell receptor beta chain was captured by sequencing in a study of type 1 and type 2 diabetes patients. Amplification started from genomic DNA. Amplification of the beta chain CDR3 used 30 forward and 13 reverse multiplex primers. TCRdb re-called the multiplex PCR reads through MiXCR, storing one row per CDR3 protein. The table lists under 300,000 distinct CDR3 sequences, roughly 48% of them singletons, with approximately 13% in the top ten. This clonotype has a handful of counts. Trimming removed 2 bases from V and 5 bases from J; junction bases left unmatched: 6. The CDR3 runs 14 residues. Germline V gene lookup returns CDR1 MNHNY and CDR2 SVGAGI (reference sequence).

This sequence was found in a young man with type 2 diabetes. The sequencing sample was made of peripheral blood mononuclear cells (PBMCs). This rearrangement joins TRBV6-6 to TRBJ2-7; 7 bases match TRBD2. CDR3 bases: TGTGCCAGCAGTTACGGCGGACGGGGGGACGAGCAGTACTTC. Translating it yields CASSYGGRGDEQYF.